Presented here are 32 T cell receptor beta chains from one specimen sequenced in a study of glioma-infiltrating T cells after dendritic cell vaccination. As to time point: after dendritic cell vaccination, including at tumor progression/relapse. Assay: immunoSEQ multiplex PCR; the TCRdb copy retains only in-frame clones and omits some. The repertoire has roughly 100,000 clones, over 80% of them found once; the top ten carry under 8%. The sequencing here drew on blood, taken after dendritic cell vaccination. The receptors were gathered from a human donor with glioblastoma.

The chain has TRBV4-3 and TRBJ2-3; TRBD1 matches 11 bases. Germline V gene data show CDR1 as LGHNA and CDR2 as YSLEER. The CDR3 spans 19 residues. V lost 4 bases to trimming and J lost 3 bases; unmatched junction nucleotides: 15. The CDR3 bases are TGCGCCAGCAGCCTGGGACTCGGGACAGGGGGAGCCTTAACAGATACGCAGTATTTT. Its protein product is CASSLGLGTGGALTDTQYF.

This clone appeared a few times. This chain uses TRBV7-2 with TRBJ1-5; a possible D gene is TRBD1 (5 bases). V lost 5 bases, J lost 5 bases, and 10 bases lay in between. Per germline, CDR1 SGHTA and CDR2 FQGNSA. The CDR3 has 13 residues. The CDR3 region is CASSRPGDQPQHF. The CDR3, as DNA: TGTGCCAGCAGCCGACCGGGGGATCAGCCCCAGCATTTT.

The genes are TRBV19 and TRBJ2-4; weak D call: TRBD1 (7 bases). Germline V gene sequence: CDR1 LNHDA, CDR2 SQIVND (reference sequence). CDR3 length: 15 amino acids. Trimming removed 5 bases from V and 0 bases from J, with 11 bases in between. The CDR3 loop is CASSPGGLAKNIQYF. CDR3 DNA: TGTGCCAGTAGTCCAGGGGGACTAGCCAAAAACATTCAGTACTTC.

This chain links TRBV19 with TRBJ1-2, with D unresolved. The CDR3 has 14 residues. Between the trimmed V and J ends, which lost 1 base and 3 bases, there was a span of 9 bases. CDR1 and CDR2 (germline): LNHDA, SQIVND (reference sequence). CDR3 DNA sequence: TGTGCCAGTAGTATAGGTGCAGGTGACTATGGCTACACCTTC. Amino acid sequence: CASSIGAGDYGYTF.

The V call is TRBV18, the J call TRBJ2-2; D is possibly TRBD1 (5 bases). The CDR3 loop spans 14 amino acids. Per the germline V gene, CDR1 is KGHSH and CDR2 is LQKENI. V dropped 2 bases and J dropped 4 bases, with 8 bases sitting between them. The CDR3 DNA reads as TGTGCCAGCTCACCAGACAGTGTCACCGGGGAGCTGTTTTTT. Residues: CASSPDSVTGELFF.

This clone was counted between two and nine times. CDR3 amino acids: CASTTSPDTQYF. DNA of the CDR3: TGTGCCAGCACGACTAGCCCAGATACGCAGTATTTT. The chain carries TRBV2 and TRBJ2-3; 7 nucleotides line up with TRBD2. Germline loops: CDR1 SNHLY, CDR2 FYNNEI. CDR3 length: 12 amino acids. V shed 7 bases and J 4 bases; nucleotides not matched to a gene: 2.

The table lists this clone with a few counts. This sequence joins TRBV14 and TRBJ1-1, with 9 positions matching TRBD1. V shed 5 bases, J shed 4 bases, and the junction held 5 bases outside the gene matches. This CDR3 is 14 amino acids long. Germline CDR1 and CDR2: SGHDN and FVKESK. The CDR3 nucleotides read TGTGCCAGCAGCGTTGACAGGGGGTTCACTGAAGCTTTCTTT. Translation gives CASSVDRGFTEAFF.

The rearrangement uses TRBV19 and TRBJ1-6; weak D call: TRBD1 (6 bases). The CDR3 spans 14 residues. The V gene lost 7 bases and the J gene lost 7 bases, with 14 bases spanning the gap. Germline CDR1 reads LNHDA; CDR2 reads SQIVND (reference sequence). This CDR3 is CASTHRVLNSPLHF. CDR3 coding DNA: TGTGCCAGTACCCACAGGGTTTTGAATTCACCCCTCCACTTT.

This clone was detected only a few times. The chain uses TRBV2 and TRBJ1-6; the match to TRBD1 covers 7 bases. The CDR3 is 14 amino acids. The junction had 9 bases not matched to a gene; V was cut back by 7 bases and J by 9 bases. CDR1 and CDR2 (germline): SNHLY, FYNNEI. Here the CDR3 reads CASIPDRVSSPLHF. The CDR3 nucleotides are TGTGCCAGCATCCCTGACAGGGTTAGTTCACCCCTCCACTTT.

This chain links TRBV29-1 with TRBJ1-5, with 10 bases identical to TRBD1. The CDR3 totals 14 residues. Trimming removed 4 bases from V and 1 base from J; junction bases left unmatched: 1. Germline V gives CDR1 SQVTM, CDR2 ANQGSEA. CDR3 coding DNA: TGCAGCGTTGGACAGGGGGCAAGCAATCAGCCCCAGCATTTT. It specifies CSVGQGASNQPQHF.

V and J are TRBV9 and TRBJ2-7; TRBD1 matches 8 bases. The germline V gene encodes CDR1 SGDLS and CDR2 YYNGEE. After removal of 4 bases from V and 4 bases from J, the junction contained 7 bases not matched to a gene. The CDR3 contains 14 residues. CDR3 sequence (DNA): TGTGCCAGCAGCCCCGGACAGGGCTTGTACGAGCAGTACTTC. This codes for CASSPGQGLYEQYF. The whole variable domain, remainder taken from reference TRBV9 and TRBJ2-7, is DSGVTQTPKHLITATGQRVTLRCSPRSGDLSVYWYQQSLDQGLQFLIQYYNGEERAKGNILERFSAQQFPDLHSELNLSSLELGDSALYFCASSPGQGLYEQYFGPGTRLTVT.

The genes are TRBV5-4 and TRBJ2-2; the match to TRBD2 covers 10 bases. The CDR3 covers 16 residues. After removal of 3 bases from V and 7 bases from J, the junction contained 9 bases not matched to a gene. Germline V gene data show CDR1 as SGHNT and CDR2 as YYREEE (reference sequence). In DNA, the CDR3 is TGTGCCAGCAGCTCCGGAGCGGGGGGGCCGAGCGGGGAGCTGTTTTTT. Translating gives CASSSGAGGPSGELFF.

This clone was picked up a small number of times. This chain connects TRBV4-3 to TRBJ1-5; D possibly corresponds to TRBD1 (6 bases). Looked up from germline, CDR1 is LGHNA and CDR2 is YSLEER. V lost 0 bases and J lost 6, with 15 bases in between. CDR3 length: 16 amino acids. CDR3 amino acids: CASSQDLVGGIQPQHF. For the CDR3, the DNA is TGCGCCAGCAGCCAAGATTTGGTAGGGGGTATTCAGCCCCAGCATTTT.

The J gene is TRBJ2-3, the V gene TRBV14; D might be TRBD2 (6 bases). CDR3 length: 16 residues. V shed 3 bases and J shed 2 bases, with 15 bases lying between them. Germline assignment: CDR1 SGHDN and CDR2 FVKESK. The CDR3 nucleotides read TGTGCCAGCAGCCAGTCCCTAGCGAAGATCACAGATACGCAGTATTTT. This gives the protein CASSQSLAKITDTQYF. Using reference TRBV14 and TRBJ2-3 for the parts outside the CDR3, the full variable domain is EAGVTQFPSHSVIEKGQTVTLRCDPISGHDNLYWYRRVMGKEIKFLLHFVKESKQDESGMPNNRFLAERTGGTYSTLKVQPAELEDSGVYFCASSQSLAKITDTQYFGPGTRLTVL.

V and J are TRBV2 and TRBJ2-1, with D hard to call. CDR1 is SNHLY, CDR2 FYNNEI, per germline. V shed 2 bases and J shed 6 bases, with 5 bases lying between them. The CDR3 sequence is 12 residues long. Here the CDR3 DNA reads TGTGCCAGCAGTGAAACAGCCAATGAGCAGTTCTTC. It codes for CASSETANEQFF.

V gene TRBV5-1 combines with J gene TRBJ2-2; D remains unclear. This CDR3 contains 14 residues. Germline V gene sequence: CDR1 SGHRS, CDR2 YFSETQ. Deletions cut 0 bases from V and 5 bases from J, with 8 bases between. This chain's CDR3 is CASSLDGLTGELFF. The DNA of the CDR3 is TGCGCCAGCAGCTTGGATGGGCTGACCGGGGAGCTGTTTTTT.

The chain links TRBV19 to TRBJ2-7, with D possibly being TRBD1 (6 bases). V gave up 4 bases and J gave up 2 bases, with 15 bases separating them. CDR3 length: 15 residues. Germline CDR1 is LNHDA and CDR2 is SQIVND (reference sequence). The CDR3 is CASSRRTELTYEQYF. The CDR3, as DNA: TGTGCCAGTAGTAGAAGGACAGAGCTTACCTACGAGCAGTACTTC.

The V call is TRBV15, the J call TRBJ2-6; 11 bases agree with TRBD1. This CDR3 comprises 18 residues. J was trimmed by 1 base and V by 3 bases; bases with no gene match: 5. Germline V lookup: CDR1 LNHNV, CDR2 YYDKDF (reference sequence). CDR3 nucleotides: TGTGCCACCAGCAGGTCCGGGACAGGGGGATCTGGGGCCAACGTCCTGACTTTC. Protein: CATSRSGTGGSGANVLTF.

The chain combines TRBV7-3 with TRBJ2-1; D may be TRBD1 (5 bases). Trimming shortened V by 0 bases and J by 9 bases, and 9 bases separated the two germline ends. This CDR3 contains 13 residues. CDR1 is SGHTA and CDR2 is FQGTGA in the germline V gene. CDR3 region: CASSLTGVGEQFF. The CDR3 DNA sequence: TGTGCCAGCAGCTTAACAGGGGTCGGTGAGCAGTTCTTC. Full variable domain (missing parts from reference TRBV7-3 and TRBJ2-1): GAGVSQTPSNKVTEKGKYVELRCDPISGHTALYWYRQSLGQGPEFLIYFQGTGAADDSGLPNDRFFAVRPEGSVSTLKIQRTERGDSAVYLCASSLTGVGEQFFGPGTRLTVL.

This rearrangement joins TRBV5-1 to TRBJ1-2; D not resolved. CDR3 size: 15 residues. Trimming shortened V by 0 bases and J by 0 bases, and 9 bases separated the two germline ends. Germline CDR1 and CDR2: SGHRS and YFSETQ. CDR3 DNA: TGCGCCAGCAGCTTGGGAAGGAGACCTAACTATGGCTACACCTTC. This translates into CASSLGRRPNYGYTF.

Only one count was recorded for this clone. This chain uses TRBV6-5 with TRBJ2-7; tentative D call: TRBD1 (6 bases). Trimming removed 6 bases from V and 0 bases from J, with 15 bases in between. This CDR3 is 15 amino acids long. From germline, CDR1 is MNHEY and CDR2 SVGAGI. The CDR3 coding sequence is TGTGCCAGCAGCAGCCGGACAGCACACTCCTACGAGCAGTACTTC. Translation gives CASSSRTAHSYEQYF.

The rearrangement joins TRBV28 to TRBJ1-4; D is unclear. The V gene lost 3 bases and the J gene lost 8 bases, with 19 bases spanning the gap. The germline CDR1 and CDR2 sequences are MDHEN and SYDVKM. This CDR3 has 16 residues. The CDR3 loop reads CASSFPQTRRSEKLFF. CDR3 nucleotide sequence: TGTGCCAGCAGTTTTCCCCAGACCAGGCGTTCAGAAAAACTGTTTTTT.

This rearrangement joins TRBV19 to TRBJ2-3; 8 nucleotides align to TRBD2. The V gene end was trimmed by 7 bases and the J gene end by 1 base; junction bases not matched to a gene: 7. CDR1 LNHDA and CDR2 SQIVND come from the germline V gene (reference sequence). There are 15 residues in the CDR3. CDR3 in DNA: TGTGCCAGTACACTACCCGGGGGGGGCACAGATACGCAGTATTTT. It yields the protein CASTLPGGGTDTQYF.

The CDR3: CASSPGTNSYEQYF. DNA of the CDR3: TGTGCCAGCAGCCCCGGGACAAACTCCTACGAGCAGTACTTC. The V call is TRBV6-4, the J call TRBJ2-7, with D possibly matching TRBD1 (6 bases). From germline, CDR1 is MRHNA and CDR2 SNTAGT. V lost 6 bases, J lost 0 bases, and 12 bases lay in between. This CDR3 spans 14 amino acids.

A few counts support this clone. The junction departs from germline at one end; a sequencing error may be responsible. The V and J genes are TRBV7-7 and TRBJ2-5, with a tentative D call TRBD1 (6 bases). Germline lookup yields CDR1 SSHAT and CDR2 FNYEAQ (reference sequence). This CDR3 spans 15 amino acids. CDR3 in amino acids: CASSLNSQGQETQYF. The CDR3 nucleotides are TGTGCTAGCAGCTTAAACTCGCAGGGGCAAGAGACCCAGTACTTC.

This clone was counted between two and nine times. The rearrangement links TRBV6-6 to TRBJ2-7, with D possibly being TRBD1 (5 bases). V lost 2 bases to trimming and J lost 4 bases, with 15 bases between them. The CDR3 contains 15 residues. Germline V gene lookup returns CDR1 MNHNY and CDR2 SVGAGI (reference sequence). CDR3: CASSYARGALYEQYF. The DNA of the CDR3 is TGTGCCAGCAGTTACGCTAGGGGCGCTTTATACGAGCAGTACTTC.

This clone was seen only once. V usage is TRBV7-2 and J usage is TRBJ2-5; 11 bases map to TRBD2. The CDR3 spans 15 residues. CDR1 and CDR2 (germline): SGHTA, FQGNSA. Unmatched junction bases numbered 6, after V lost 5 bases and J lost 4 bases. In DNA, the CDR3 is TGTGCCAGCAGCGTTAGCGGGGGGGCCGCAGAGACCCAGTACTTC. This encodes CASSVSGGAAETQYF.

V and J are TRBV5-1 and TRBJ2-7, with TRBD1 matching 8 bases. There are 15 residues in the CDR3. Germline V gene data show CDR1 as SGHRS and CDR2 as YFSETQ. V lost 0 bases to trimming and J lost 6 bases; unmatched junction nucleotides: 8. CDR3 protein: CASSLAGRGPGEQYF. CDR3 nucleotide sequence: TGCGCCAGCAGCTTGGCCGGCAGGGGGCCAGGCGAGCAGTACTTC.

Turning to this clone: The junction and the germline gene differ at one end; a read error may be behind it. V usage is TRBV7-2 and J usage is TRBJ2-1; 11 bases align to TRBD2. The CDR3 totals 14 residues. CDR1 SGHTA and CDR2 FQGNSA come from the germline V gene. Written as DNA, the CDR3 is TGTGCCAGCAGCGTAGCGGGGGGGTCCAATGAGCAGTTCTTC. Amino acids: CASSVAGGSNEQFF.

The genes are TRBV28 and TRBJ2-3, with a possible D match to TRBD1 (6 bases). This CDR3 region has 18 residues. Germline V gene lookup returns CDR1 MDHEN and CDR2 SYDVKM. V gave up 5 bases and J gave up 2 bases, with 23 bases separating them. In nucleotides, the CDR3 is TGTGCCAGCAGTCTCTCTTCCGGGACATTCAGAGACACAGATACGCAGTATTTT. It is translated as CASSLSSGTFRDTDTQYF.

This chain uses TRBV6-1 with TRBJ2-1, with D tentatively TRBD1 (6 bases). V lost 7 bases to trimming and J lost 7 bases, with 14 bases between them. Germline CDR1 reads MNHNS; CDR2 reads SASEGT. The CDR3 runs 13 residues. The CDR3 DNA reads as TGTGCCAGCAAGAGGGGGAGTTGGAATGAGCAGTTCTTC. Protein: CASKRGSWNEQFF.

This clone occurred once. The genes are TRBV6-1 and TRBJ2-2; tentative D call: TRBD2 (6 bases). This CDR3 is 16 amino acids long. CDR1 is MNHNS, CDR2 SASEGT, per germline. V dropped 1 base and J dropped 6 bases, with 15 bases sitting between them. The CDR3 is CASSEVVVGGAGELFF. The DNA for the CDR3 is TGTGCCAGCAGTGAAGTGGTTGTGGGGGGTGCCGGGGAGCTGTTTTTT.